This T cell receptor (beta chain) comes out of a study of blood T cells in healthy people across ages. Notes on the study in general: Long-lived donors carried more naive CD4+ cells and greater diversity than aged donors.

In the case of this clonotype: Its target is unknown. The junction does not match germline at one end; this may be a read error.

Every sample had a minimum of 6 million PBMCs isolated. For the second PCR, which ran for about 7 to 11 cycles, a sample-barcoded 5' primer and a J-beta primer mix were used. TCRdb re-called the 5' RACE reads through MiXCR, storing one row per CDR3 protein. Among over 1,500,000 distinct CDR3 sequences listed, roughly 43% were seen once. This clonotype was obtained from a human donor in good health. The specimen was blood.

Here the CDR3 reads CASSPSGLNTGELLF. The CDR3 DNA reads as TGCGCCAGCAGCCCCTCCGGACTTAACACCGGGGAGCTGTTGTTT. This chain connects TRBV4-3 to TRBJ2-2; TRBD2 might be the D (5 bases). The CDR3 runs 15 residues. Per the germline V gene, CDR1 is LGHNA and CDR2 is YSLEER.